Presented here are 8 T cell receptor beta chains from one specimen sequenced in a study of blood T cell repertoires in COVID-19. Measured with immunoSEQ multiplex PCR; TCRdb has only the in-frame clones, and not every one. This table holds about 230,000 clones, 80% to 90% found once. The material sequenced was peripheral blood. Every receptor here comes from a man older than 75 with acute or convalescent COVID-19.

In this sample, this clone turned up once. CDR3 region: CASSTSGDTEAFF. The CDR3 DNA is TGCGCCAGCAGCACTAGCGGAGACACTGAAGCTTTCTTT. This chain links TRBV5-1 with TRBJ1-1, with D unclear. This CDR3 is 13 amino acids long. Germline CDR1 and CDR2: SGHRS and YFSETQ. Trimming took 4 bases from V and 3 from J, leaving 10 bases between them.

The chain carries TRBV27 and TRBJ2-1; the D gene is possibly TRBD1 (5 bases). V lost 1 base and J 7 bases, leaving 17 bases between the germline ends. Germline V gene sequence: CDR1 MNHEY, CDR2 SMNVEV (reference sequence). The CDR3 totals 16 residues. CDR3 bases: TGTGCCAGCAGTTTATTTGAAGGGGCCAGACGGAATGAGCAGTTCTTC. Protein: CASSLFEGARRNEQFF.

The chain recombines TRBV9 with TRBJ2-5; no clear D gene. Germline V lookup: CDR1 SGDLS, CDR2 YYNGEE. This CDR3 region has 13 residues. V was trimmed by 0 bases and J by 4 bases, leaving 7 bases between them. The CDR3 DNA reads as TGTGCCAGCAGCGTAGAGCCCTCAGAGACCCAGTACTTC. Translating it yields CASSVEPSETQYF.

The chain links TRBV10-1 to TRBJ2-5, with D possibly TRBD2 on 6 matching bases. With 2 bases removed from V and 5 bases from J, the gap between germline ends came to 12 bases. In germline, CDR1 is WNHNN, CDR2 SYGVQD (reference sequence). This CDR3 region has 14 residues. In nucleotides, the CDR3 is TGCGCCAGCAGTGAGGGTAGCGCGGGGGAGACCCAGTACTTC. Encoded protein: CASSEGSAGETQYF.

This clone has a count of ten or more. The rearrangement uses TRBV7-8 and TRBJ1-2; D not resolved. This CDR3 is built from 14 residues. V was clipped by 5 bases and J by 4 bases, with 14 bases between them. Germline-derived CDR1 and CDR2 are SGHVS and FQNEAQ. The CDR3, as DNA: TGTGCCAGCAGCGGAAGACTCGGAGGCTATGGCTACACCTTC. Translation: CASSGRLGGYGYTF. Full variable domain (outside the CDR3, taken from reference TRBV7-8 and TRBJ1-2): GAGVSQSPRYKVAKRGQDVALRCDPISGHVSLFWYQQALGQGPEFLTYFQNEAQLDKSGLPSDRFFAERPEGSVSTLKIQRTQQEDSAVYLCASSGRLGGYGYTFGSGTRLTVV.

This clone was observed a handful of times. The chain carries TRBV5-1 and TRBJ2-2, with D perhaps TRBD2 (5 bases). Germline values: CDR1 SGHRS, CDR2 YFSETQ. V was shortened by 0 bases and J by 3 bases, with 18 bases between the two germline ends. There are 18 residues in the CDR3. The CDR3 reads CASSLASNGKGYTGELFF. In DNA, the CDR3 is TGCGCCAGCAGCTTGGCCTCTAACGGGAAAGGGTACACCGGGGAGCTGTTTTTT. Based on the CDR3 plus reference TRBV5-1 and TRBJ2-2, the full variable domain is KAGVTQTPRYLIKTRGQQVTLSCSPISGHRSVSWYQQTPGQGLQFLFEYFSETQRNKGNFPGRFSGRQFSNSRSEMNVSTLELGDSALYLCASSLASNGKGYTGELFFGEGSRLTVL.

This rearrangement joins TRBV9 to TRBJ1-5; D perhaps matches TRBD1 (5 bases). V shed 0 bases and J shed 5 bases, with 12 bases lying between them. CDR1 is SGDLS, CDR2 YYNGEE, per germline. This CDR3 comprises 15 residues. CDR3 nucleotide sequence: TGTGCCAGCAGCGTAGAAGGGGCGCGCGATCAGCCCCAGCATTTT. Translation gives CASSVEGARDQPQHF.

V gene TRBV30 combines with J gene TRBJ2-3, with D possibly being TRBD1 (5 bases). This CDR3 has 15 residues. Looked up from germline, CDR1 is GTSNPN and CDR2 is SVGIG (reference sequence). With 7 bases removed from V and 4 bases from J, the gap between germline ends came to 21 bases. CDR3 residues: CAYQYGASLADTQYF. The CDR3 DNA follows: TGTGCCTACCAATATGGGGCTAGTCTTGCAGATACGCAGTATTTT. Full variable domain (outside the CDR3, taken from reference TRBV30 and TRBJ2-3): SQTIHQWPATLVQPVGSPLSLECTVEGTSNPNLYWYRQAAGRGLQLLFYSVGIGQISSEVPQNLSASRPQDRQFILSSKKLLLSDSGFYLCAYQYGASLADTQYFGPGTRLTVL.